The clone carrying this T cell receptor (beta chain) has at least ten counts. The antigen remains undetermined. This entry is derived from a study of T cell repertoires in cytomegalovirus infection. Turning to the study itself: Both CMV infection and a matching HLA type were indicated by public TCR beta signatures. Whole-study findings and limits: The study identified carriers of CMV plus the relevant HLA from cumulative public TCR beta family frequency. Clonotypes of TCR beta that were HLA-C-restricted and CMV-specific dominated the ex vivo response.

TCRdb re-called the reads with MiXCR, one entry per CDR3 protein. The sample consists of a few hundred thousand distinct CDR3 sequences, 9.5% of them appearing once. Input material: PBMCs. The sequence was collected from a human donor in good health (CMV status not recorded). Some clones in this sample may be carry-over from other donors' samples.

As DNA, the CDR3 is TGTGCCAGCAGCTTAGGCTTGCAACTTAATAATTCACCCCTCCACTTT. Amino acids: CASSLGLQLNNSPLHF. The genes are TRBV7-2 and TRBJ1-6; D is unclear. Germline assignment: CDR1 SGHTA and CDR2 FQGNSA. The CDR3 extends over 16 amino acids. The V end lost 1 base, the J end lost 5 bases, and 12 bases lay between the germline ends.